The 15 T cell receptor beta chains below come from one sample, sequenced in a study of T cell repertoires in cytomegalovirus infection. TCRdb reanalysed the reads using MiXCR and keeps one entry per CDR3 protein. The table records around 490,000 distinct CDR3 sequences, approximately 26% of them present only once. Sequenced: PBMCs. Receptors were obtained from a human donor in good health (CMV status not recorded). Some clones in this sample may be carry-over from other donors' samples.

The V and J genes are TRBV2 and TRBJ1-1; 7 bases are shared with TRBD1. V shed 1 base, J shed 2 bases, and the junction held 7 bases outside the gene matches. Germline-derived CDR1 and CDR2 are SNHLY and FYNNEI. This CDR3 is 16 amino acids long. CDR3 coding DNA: TGTGCCAGCAGTGAAGGGGTCGGGACAGCAAACACTGAAGCTTTCTTT. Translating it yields CASSEGVGTANTEAFF.

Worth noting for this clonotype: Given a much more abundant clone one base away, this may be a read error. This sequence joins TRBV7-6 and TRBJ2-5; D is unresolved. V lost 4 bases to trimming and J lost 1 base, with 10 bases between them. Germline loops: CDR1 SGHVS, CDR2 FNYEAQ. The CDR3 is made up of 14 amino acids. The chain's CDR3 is CASSSLDFQETQYF. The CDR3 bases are TGTGCCAGCAGCTCATTGGATTTCCAAGAGACCCAGTACTTC.

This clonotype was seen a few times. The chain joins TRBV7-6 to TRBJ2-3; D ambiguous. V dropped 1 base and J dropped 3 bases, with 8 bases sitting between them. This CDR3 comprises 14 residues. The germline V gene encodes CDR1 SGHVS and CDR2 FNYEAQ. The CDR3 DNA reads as TGTGCCAGCAGCTTAGTGGATGTGACAGATACGCAGTATTTT. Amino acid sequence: CASSLVDVTDTQYF.

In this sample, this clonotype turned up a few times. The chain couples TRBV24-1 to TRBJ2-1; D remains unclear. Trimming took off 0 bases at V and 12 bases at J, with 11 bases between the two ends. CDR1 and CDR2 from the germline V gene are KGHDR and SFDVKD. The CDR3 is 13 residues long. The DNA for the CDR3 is TGTGCCACCAGTGATTTGTTGGGCTCCAGGCAGTTCTTC. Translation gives CATSDLLGSRQFF.

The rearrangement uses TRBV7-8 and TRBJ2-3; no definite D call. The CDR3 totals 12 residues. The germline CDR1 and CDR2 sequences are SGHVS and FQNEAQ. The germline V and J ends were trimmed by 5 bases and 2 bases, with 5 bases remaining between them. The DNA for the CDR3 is TGTGCCAGCAGCGAACTCACAGATACGCAGTATTTT. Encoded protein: CASSELTDTQYF.

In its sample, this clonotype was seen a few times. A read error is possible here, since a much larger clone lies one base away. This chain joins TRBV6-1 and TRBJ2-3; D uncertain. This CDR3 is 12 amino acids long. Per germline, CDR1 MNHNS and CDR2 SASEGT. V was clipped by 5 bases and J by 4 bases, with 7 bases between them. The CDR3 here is CASSYGSDTQYF. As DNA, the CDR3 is TGTGCCAGCAGTTATGGGTCAGATACGCAGTATTTT.

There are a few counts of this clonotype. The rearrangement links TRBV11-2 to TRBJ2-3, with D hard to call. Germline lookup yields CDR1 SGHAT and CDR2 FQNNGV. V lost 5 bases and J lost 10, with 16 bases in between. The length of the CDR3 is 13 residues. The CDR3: CASSPTQKISQYF. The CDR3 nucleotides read TGTGCCAGCAGCCCGACGCAGAAAATCTCGCAGTATTTT. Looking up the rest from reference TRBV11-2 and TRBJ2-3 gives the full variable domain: EAGVAQSPRYKIIEKRQSVAFWCNPISGHATLYWYQQILGQGPKLLIQFQNNGVVDDSQLPKDRFSAERLKGVDSTLKIQPAKLEDSAVYLCASSPTQKISQYFGPGTRLTVL.

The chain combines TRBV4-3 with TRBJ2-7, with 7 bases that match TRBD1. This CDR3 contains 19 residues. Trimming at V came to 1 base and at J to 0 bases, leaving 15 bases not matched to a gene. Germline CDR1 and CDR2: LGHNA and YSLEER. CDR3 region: CASSQAFRRTGFFSYEQYF. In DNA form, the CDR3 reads TGCGCCAGCAGCCAAGCGTTCAGGAGGACAGGCTTTTTCTCCTACGAGCAGTACTTC.

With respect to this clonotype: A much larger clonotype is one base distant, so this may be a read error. DNA of the CDR3: TGTGCCAACAGGCAAGAGACCCAGTACTTC. Amino acids: CANRQETQYF. The gene calls are TRBV6-1 and TRBJ2-5, with D possibly being TRBD1 (5 bases). CDR1 and CDR2 (germline): MNHNS, SASEGT. This CDR3 region has 10 residues. Trimming stripped 10 bases from V and 2 bases from J, with 5 bases between.

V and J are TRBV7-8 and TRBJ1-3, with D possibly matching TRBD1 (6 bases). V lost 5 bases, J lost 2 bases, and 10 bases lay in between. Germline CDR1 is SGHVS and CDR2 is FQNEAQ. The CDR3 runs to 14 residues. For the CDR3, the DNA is TGTGCCAGCAGCCGGACAGCCCCTGGAAACACCATATATTTT. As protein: CASSRTAPGNTIYF.

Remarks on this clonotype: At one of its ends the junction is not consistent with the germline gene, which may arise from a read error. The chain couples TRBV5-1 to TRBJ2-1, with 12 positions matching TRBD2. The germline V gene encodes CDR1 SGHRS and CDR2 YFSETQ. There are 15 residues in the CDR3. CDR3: CASSPRLAGDSVGLF. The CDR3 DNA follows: TGCGCCAGCAGCCCCCGACTAGCGGGAGACTCAGTTGGGCTCTTC.

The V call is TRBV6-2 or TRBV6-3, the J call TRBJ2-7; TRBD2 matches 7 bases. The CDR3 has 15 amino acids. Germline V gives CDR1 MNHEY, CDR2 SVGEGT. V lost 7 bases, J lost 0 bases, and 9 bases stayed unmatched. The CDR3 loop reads CASTQASGRSYEQYF. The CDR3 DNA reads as TGTGCCAGCACCCAAGCTAGCGGACGCTCCTACGAGCAGTACTTC.

The CDR3 DNA follows: TGCAGTGCTAGAGATCCTAGCGGGCATACCTACAATGAGCAGTTCTTC. As protein: CSARDPSGHTYNEQFF. This rearrangement joins TRBV20-1 to TRBJ2-1, with 8 nucleotides matching TRBD2. Germline V gene sequence: CDR1 DFQATT, CDR2 SNEGSKA (reference sequence). This CDR3 comprises 16 residues. With V trimmed by 0 bases and J by 2 bases, 6 bases remained unmatched.

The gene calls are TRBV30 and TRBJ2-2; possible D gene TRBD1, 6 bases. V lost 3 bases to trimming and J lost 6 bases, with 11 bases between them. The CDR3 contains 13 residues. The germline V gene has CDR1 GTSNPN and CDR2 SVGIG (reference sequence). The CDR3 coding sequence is TGTGCCTGGAGCTGGGGGCGCCCCGGGGAGCTGTTTTTT. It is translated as CAWSWGRPGELFF.

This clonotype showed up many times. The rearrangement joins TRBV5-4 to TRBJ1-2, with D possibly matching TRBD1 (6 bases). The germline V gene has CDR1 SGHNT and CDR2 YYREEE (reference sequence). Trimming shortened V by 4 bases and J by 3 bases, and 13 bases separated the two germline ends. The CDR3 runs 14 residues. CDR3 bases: TGTGCCAGCAGCCCGTGGAGGGGGGACTATGGCTACACCTTC. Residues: CASSPWRGDYGYTF.